These T cell receptor beta chains were read from a single sample in a study of blood T cell repertoires in COVID-19. The assay was immunoSEQ multiplex PCR, and TCRdb's table has in-frame clones only and misses some. The profile shows about 110,000 clones, approximately 80% of them singletons. The sequenced sample was peripheral blood. Receptor source: a woman in her sixties or seventies with acute or convalescent COVID-19. The CDR3 runs from the conserved cysteine through the conserved F or W. A D gene is named only where the DNA matches it firmly. The size field is filled for only some rows; it gives once, few, many or a size class.

clone size | D gene | J gene | V gene | CDR3 DNA | CDR3 protein
once | . | TRBJ1-6 | TRBV11-3 | TGTGCCAGCAGCTTAGAAGGGGGACGTGGGTCGAATTCACCCCTCCACTTT | CASSLEGGRGSNSPLHF
. | TRBD1 | TRBJ1-3 | TRBV19 | TGTGCCAGTAGCCCTTTGGACAGGACTGGAAACACCATATATTTT | CASSPLDRTGNTIYF
few | . | TRBJ2-2 | TRBV18 | TGTGCCAGCTCACCACTTCCAGGGGTGAGGAGCACCGGGGAGCTGTTTTTT | CASSPLPGVRSTGELFF
. | TRBD1 | TRBJ1-1 | TRBV6-5 | TGTGCCAGCAGTTATGGGACAGTGAACACTGAAGCTTTCTTT | CASSYGTVNTEAFF
. | . | TRBJ2-1 | TRBV5-5 | TGTGCCAGCAGCCGCGTGGCAGGGGCCAATGAGCAGTTCTTC | CASSRVAGANEQFF
. | . | TRBJ2-1 | TRBV27 | TGTGCCAGCAGTTTTGGGGGGTCGGAGCAGTTCTTC | CASSFGGSEQFF
. | TRBD1 | TRBJ1-1 | TRBV7-8 | TGTGCCAGCAGCATAACAGGGGTTACTGAAGCTTTCTTT | CASSITGVTEAFF
. | TRBD1 | TRBJ1-2 | TRBV6-5 | TGTGCCAGCAGTTACCGGGACAGGGGAGGAGGCTACACCTTC | CASSYRDRGGGYTF
. | . | TRBJ1-1 | TRBV15 | TGTGCCACCAGCAGGCCGACGGACAAAGCTTTCTTT | CATSRPTDKAFF
. | . | TRBJ2-7 | TRBV14 | TGTGCCAGCAGCCCTTGGCTAGCGACCGAATACGAGCAGTACTTC | CASSPWLATEYEQYF
. | . | TRBJ2-7 | TRBV2 | TGTGCCAGCAGTGAAGCAACAGGGAACTACGAGCAGTACTTC | CASSEATGNYEQYF
. | . | TRBJ2-7 | TRBV2 | TGTGCCAGCAGCGGCCCCGGAGGATACGAGCAGTACTTC | CASSGPGGYEQYF
. | . | TRBJ1-3 | TRBV19 | TGTGCCAGTAGCTTGACCTCAGGGGAAGGATCTGGAAACACCATATATTTT | CASSLTSGEGSGNTIYF
. | . | TRBJ2-7 | TRBV7-8 | TGTGCCAGCAGCAAAAACAGGGGAGGAGAGCAGTACTTC | CASSKNRGGEQYF
. | TRBD2 | TRBJ2-3 | TRBV7-2 | TGTGCCAGCAGCGAGCGGGGGGGCCGGACAGATACGCAGTATTTT | CASSERGGRTDTQYF
. | TRBD1 | TRBJ1-2 | TRBV19 | TGTGCCACCAGGACAGGGTGGGACTATGGCTACACCTTC | CATRTGWDYGYTF
. | . | TRBJ1-5 | TRBV11-2 | TGTGCCAGCAGCTTAGAGGCAGGGGGCAATCAGCCCCAGCATTTT | CASSLEAGGNQPQHF
. | . | TRBJ1-1 | TRBV14 | TGTGCCAGCAGCCAAGTGGGAGCAAACACTGAAGCTTTCTTT | CASSQVGANTEAFF
. | . | TRBJ2-1 | TRBV2 | TGTGCCAGCAGTAGACAGGATTACAATGAGCAGTTCTTC | CASSRQDYNEQFF
. | TRBD2 | TRBJ2-1 | TRBV20-1 | TGCAGTGCTAGTCCACTAGCGGATGAGCAGTTCTTC | CSASPLADEQFF
. | . | TRBJ1-3 | TRBV6-5 | TGTGCCAGCAGTTACTTTTCGGGATCTGGAAACACCATATATTTT | CASSYFSGSGNTIYF
. | . | TRBJ1-4 | TRBV25-1 | TGTGCCAGCAGTAGACCGGACAGCCATAATGAAAAACTGTTTTTT | CASSRPDSHNEKLFF
few | . | TRBJ2-7 | TRBV25-1 | TGTGCCAGCAGTGCTCCGGGAGTACCTTACGAGCAGTACTTC | CASSAPGVPYEQYF
. | . | TRBJ1-1 | TRBV5-1 | TGCGCCAGCAGGGTCCGGGACACGGGAAGAGCTTTCTTT | CASRVRDTGRAFF
few | . | TRBJ2-1 | TRBV6-5 | TGTGCCACAGAACTTCAGGGCGGTGCCGGGGAGCAGTTCTTC | CATELQGGAGEQFF
. | TRBD1 | TRBJ2-5 | TRBV18 | TGTGCCAGCTCACCGCCGACAGGGAAGGAGACCCAGTACTTC | CASSPPTGKETQYF
. | TRBD2 | TRBJ2-7 | TRBV7-9 | TGTGCCAGCAGCACGGGAGGGAGGGAGGTCCGCGAGCAGTACTTC | CASSTGGREVREQYF
. | . | TRBJ2-1 | TRBV7-9 | TGTGCCAGCAGCTTAGGGGGACTCCCCTACAATGAGCAGTTCTTC | CASSLGGLPYNEQFF
. | . | TRBJ1-1 | TRBV6-5 | TGTGCCAGCAGTTACTTTGGCAGGGACACTGAAGCTTTCTTT | CASSYFGRDTEAFF
. | TRBD2 | TRBJ2-2 | TRBV19 | TGTGCCAGTAGTATCCGGACTAGCGGGGGGAATCGCCCCGGGGAGCTGTTTTTT | CASSIRTSGGNRPGELFF
. | TRBD2 | TRBJ2-3 | TRBV16 | TGTGCCAGCAGCCAAGGTCCAGCGGGAAGCACAGATACGCAGTATTTT | CASSQGPAGSTDTQYF
. | TRBD2 | TRBJ2-2 | TRBV15 | TGTGCCACCAGCAGAGATCGGGGGGGCAGCCACACCGGGGAGCTGTTTTTT | CATSRDRGGSHTGELFF
. | TRBD1 | TRBJ2-3 | TRBV15 | TGTGCCACGAGTGACAGGGGGCAGATCACAGATACGCAGTATTTT | CATSDRGQITDTQYF
once | . | TRBJ1-1 | TRBV29-1 | TGCAGCGTTAAGGGGCAGGGATACACTGAAGCTTTCTTT | CSVKGQGYTEAFF
. | TRBD2 | TRBJ2-4 | TRBV27 | TGTGCCAGCAGCCCAGCGGGGCCCGCCAAAAACATTCAGTACTTC | CASSPAGPAKNIQYF
. | TRBD1 | TRBJ1-4 | TRBV28 | TGTGCCAGCAGCCTTCCGGGACAGGGTGTGGAAAAACTGTTTTTT | CASSLPGQGVEKLFF
. | TRBD2 | TRBJ2-7 | TRBV7-9 | TGTGCCAGCAGCTCAACTAGCGGGAGCCTCTGGGAGCAGTACTTC | CASSSTSGSLWEQYF
few | . | TRBJ1-2 | TRBV2 | TGTGCCAGCAGTACCAGACAGGCAGCTAACTATGGCTACACCTTC | CASSTRQAANYGYTF
. | TRBD1 | TRBJ1-1 | TRBV29-1 | TGCAGCGTTGACGTAACAGGGGCGCGCACTGAAGCTTTCTTT | CSVDVTGARTEAFF
few | . | TRBJ1-5 | TRBV6-6 | TGTGCCAGCAGCCTGACAGTAGGAAGCAATCAGCCCCAGCATTTT | CASSLTVGSNQPQHF
. | . | TRBJ2-1 | TRBV7-6 | TGTGCCAGCAGTCGCAGCCGGGGCTCCTACAATGAGCAGTTCTTC | CASSRSRGSYNEQFF
. | . | TRBJ2-1 | TRBV7-9 | TGTGCCAGCAGCCTATCATTGGAGCAGTTCTTC | CASSLSLEQFF
. | . | TRBJ1-5 | TRBV15 | TGTGCCACCAGCAGAGTCTGGGGGAGGGAGCGTTCCAATCAGCCCCAGCATTTT | CATSRVWGRERSNQPQHF
. | TRBD2 | TRBJ2-3 | TRBV19 | TGTGCCAGTAGTGACGGACTAGCGGGAAAGGATACGCAGTATTTT | CASSDGLAGKDTQYF
. | . | TRBJ1-1 | TRBV7-9 | TGTGCCAGCAGCGTTTCCAGGGGGAACACTGAAGCTTTCTTT | CASSVSRGNTEAFF
. | TRBD1 | TRBJ1-1 | TRBV19 | TGTGCCAGTAGTACCTTTACAGGGGGCAGGAGGAACACTGAAGCTTTCTTT | CASSTFTGGRRNTEAFF
. | TRBD2 | TRBJ2-6 | TRBV3-1/TRBV3-2 | TGTGCCAGCAGCCAAGCTTGGGAGGGGACCAACGTCCTGACTTTC | CASSQAWEGTNVLTF
. | TRBD1 | TRBJ1-3 | TRBV18 | TGTGCCAGCTCACCACGGGAGACAGGGTCTGGAAACACCATATATTTT | CASSPRETGSGNTIYF
. | TRBD2 | TRBJ2-7 | TRBV12-3/TRBV12-4 | TGTGCCAGCAAGGCGGGAGGGATTGAGCAGTACTTC | CASKAGGIEQYF